This TCR beta chain was identified in a study of CD8 T cells in Susac syndrome (dated by TCRdb to between 2018 and 2021). For the wider study: Repertoire sequencing was used to test whether CD8+ T cell activation and differentiation in Susac syndrome was antigen driven. The study compared CD8+ T cell repertoire clonality among approximately twelve healthy donors, some 14 Susac syndrome patients and approximately 16 multiple sclerosis patients.

RNA was extracted using the RNeasy kit, and roughly 0.5 to 1 ug of the RNA was reverse transcribed with random hexamers. TCR beta CDR3 regions were amplified with the immunoSEQ multiplex PCR assay covering 54 Vbeta and 13 Jbeta segments. PCR amplification bias was corrected using a synthetic template baseline for primer optimization and computational correction. The paper's data handling went like this. Reads were assigned to V, D and J genes according to IMGT and analyzed in immunoSEQ Analyzer, with only productive sequences retained. Clonality was calculated as one minus the Shannon entropy normalized by log2 of the number of productive unique sequences. For each patient and control, public and private clones were evaluated among the 100 most prevalent clones. Clones were defined as Susac-specific when absent from the healthy and MS cohorts, from over a thousand published viral clones and from other ImmuneACCESS disease sequences. TCRdb reanalyzed the raw reads on its own, using fastp at Q25 for trimming and MiXCR for clone calling, and kept in-frame beta chains. Rows are combined by CDR3 protein, so each entry shows the most common genes and DNA. Here the V and J calls rest on TCRdb's processing, not on the authors' analysis. Within this sample are fewer than 250,000 distinct CDR3 sequences, with 92% of them counted one time only. The ten largest make up around 0.13% of the sample.

Here is what the overall study found, with its caveats: The number of individuals in the TCR sequencing and HLA analysis was acknowledged as relatively small.

Peripheral blood CD8+ and CD4+ T cells from healthy donors, Susac syndrome patients and multiple sclerosis patients were profiled using high-throughput TCR beta sequencing. Multiple sclerosis controls were treatment-naive patients with stable or active relapsing-remitting disease fulfilling revised McDonald criteria. CD8+ TEMRA cells were enriched by FACS, while bulk CD8+ and CD4+ T cells were purified by magnetic negative isolation. Blood was drawn into EDTA tubes, processed within 24 hours, and PBMCs were isolated by density gradient centrifugation. PBMCs destined for TCR sequencing were cryopreserved in liquid nitrogen and later thawed in a 37 °C water bath. The sorted or isolated CD4+, CD8+ and CD8+ TEMRA cells had a purity of 90% or higher. As encoded in the germline V gene (reference sequence), CDR1 is MNHEY while CDR2 is SMNVEV. Spanning cysteine to phenylalanine, the CDR3 consists of 12 amino acids. Only CDR3 DNA is held: 36 bases, read in frame from base 1. Cut back by 5 bases and 4 bases, the V and J ends lie 6 bases apart.

With respect to this clonotype: Its antigen remains unidentified. No base-level quality is on record; no much larger clone is a single base apart.

The sample was CD8+ T cells from PBMCs. The rearrangement joined TRBV27 to TRBJ1-5; the D gene identity is not certain. This receptor was identified in a human donor with multiple sclerosis. The CDR3 reads CASSPTNQPQHF. In nucleotides, the sequence is TGTGCCAGCAGTCCGACTAATCAGCCCCAGCATTTT.